Listed here are 5 T cell receptor beta chains from one sample, sequenced in a study of cytomegalovirus exposure and HLA in healthy donors (dated by TCRdb to between 2016 and 2019). The method behind the library was the immunoSEQ multiplex PCR assay. A mixture of 60 forward primers for TCR Vbeta segments and 13 reverse primers for TCR Jbeta segments was used in the multiplex PCR. The immuneACCESS repertoire file appears here via TCRdb, limited to in-frame rearrangements. These files lack a portion of the clones; in checked studies, under half of the deficit traces to unresolved V genes, and the cause of the others is not known. This sample gives over 50,000 clones in total; roughly nine tenths of them show up just once. The ten largest account for 1.5% of the sample. Sequencing used PBMCs. These TCRs come from a man between 25 and 39 years old in good health and CMV-seropositive.

V is TRBV7-9 and J is TRBJ1-1; no clear D gene. V was clipped by 1 base and J by 4 bases, with 10 bases between them. Per the germline V gene, CDR1 is SEHNR and CDR2 is FQNEAQ (reference sequence). The length of the CDR3 is 14 residues. The CDR3 nucleotides are TGTGCCAGCAGCTTAGGCGCGGCCGGCACTGAAGCTTTCTTT. Protein: CASSLGAAGTEAFF.

The chain links TRBV28 to TRBJ2-2; possible D gene TRBD2, 6 bases. This CDR3 is built from 16 residues. In germline, CDR1 is MDHEN, CDR2 SYDVKM. Trimming stripped 3 bases from V and 2 bases from J, with 13 bases between. CDR3 coding DNA: TGTGCCAGCAGTTTGGAGGACTACCTAAACACCGGGGAGCTGTTTTTT. Protein sequence: CASSLEDYLNTGELFF. The variable domain in full, completed from reference TRBV28 and TRBJ2-2, reads DVKVTQSSRYLVKRTGEKVFLECVQDMDHENMFWYRQDPGLGLRLIYFSYDVKMKEKGDIPEGYSVSREKKERFSLILESASTNQTSMYLCASSLEDYLNTGELFFGEGSRLTVL.

V usage is TRBV6-1 and J usage is TRBJ2-1; the match to TRBD2 covers 8 bases. The CDR3 totals 14 residues. The V and J ends lost 6 bases and 8 bases, in that order; junction bases with no gene match: 9. Germline V CDR1 and CDR2: MNHNS, SASEGT. The CDR3 loop reads CASSPGLASDEQFF. The CDR3 DNA follows: TGTGCCAGCAGCCCCGGACTAGCTTCGGATGAGCAGTTCTTC.

This chain joins TRBV18 and TRBJ1-1, with D maybe TRBD1 (5 bases). The CDR3 runs 14 residues. The germline CDR1 and CDR2 sequences are KGHSH and LQKENI. V was cut by 3 bases and J by 3 bases, with 11 bases left in between. The DNA for the CDR3 is TGTGCCAGCTCACCGACAGATTCGGACACTGAAGCTTTCTTT. Its protein is CASSPTDSDTEAFF.

This chain uses TRBV18 with TRBJ2-7, with 9 bases aligning to TRBD1. CDR3 length: 16 amino acids. CDR1 KGHSH and CDR2 LQKENI come from the germline V gene. The trim removed 4 bases at V and 3 bases at J, leaving 10 bases unmatched. CDR3 sequence: CASSLRPGQGNYEQYF. CDR3 sequence (DNA): TGTGCCAGCTCACTAAGACCGGGACAGGGTAACTACGAGCAGTACTTC.